The rows below give T cell receptor beta chains drawn from one sample of a study of blood T cell repertoires in COVID-19. Sequencing was performed with immunoSEQ multiplex PCR; in TCRdb, only in-frame clones are kept and a portion is missing. The data show some 350,000 clones, 88% seen once. The sample consisted of peripheral blood. The origin of the receptors is a woman in her sixties or seventies with COVID-19, enrolled during active disease. The CDR3 runs from the conserved cysteine through the conserved F or W. A D gene is named only where the DNA matches it firmly. Some rows have no size entry. The others give once, few or many, or a class for an expanded clone.

j_gene | d_gene | v_gene | abundance | CDR3aa | CDR3nt
TRBJ1-3 | . | TRBV15 | . | CATSREQGAGNTIYF | TGTGCCACCAGCAGGGAACAGGGAGCCGGAAACACCATATATTTT
TRBJ2-7 | . | TRBV4-3 | . | CASSQEDSRSYEQYF | TGCGCCAGCAGCCAAGAAGACAGCCGTTCCTACGAGCAGTACTTC
TRBJ1-2 | TRBD1 | TRBV7-6 | few | CASSLAQGKPGNGYTF | TGTGCCAGCAGCTTAGCACAGGGGAAACCCGGGAATGGCTACACCTTC
TRBJ1-4 | TRBD1 | TRBV4-1 | . | CASSVTRQGPTNEKLFF | TGCGCCAGCAGCGTGACCCGACAGGGCCCAACTAATGAAAAACTGTTTTTT
TRBJ1-5 | . | TRBV30 | . | CAWSVRVNQPQHF | TGTGCCTGGAGTGTAAGAGTTAATCAGCCCCAGCATTTT
TRBJ1-4 | TRBD1 | TRBV18 | . | CASSLSGQGEKLFF | TGTGCCAGCTCACTTTCCGGACAGGGCGAAAAACTGTTTTTT
TRBJ2-2 | . | TRBV7-2 | . | CASSLRVWELFF | TGTGCCAGCAGCTTACGGGTGTGGGAGCTGTTTTTT
TRBJ1-1 | . | TRBV15 | . | CATSAGRAEAFF | TGTGCCACCAGCGCGGGGAGGGCTGAAGCTTTCTTT
TRBJ1-1 | TRBD1 | TRBV4-1 | . | CASSRLPGQMNTEAFF | TGCGCCAGCAGCCGATTACCGGGACAGATGAACACTGAAGCTTTCTTT
TRBJ2-7 | TRBD1 | TRBV4-2 | . | CASSPRSDRVSSYEQYF | TGTGCCAGCAGCCCCCGTAGTGACAGGGTAAGCTCCTACGAGCAGTACTTC
TRBJ1-1 | . | TRBV28 | . | CASSGQKFMNTEAFF | TGTGCCAGCAGCGGACAGAAGTTCATGAACACTGAAGCTTTCTTT
TRBJ1-2 | . | TRBV19 | . | CASRSQGSNYGYTF | TGTGCCAGTAGGTCACAGGGTTCAAACTATGGCTACACCTTC
TRBJ1-1 | . | TRBV7-9 | . | CASSPRQGETGGTEAFF | TGTGCCAGCAGCCCCCGGCAGGGCGAGACCGGGGGTACTGAAGCTTTCTTT
TRBJ2-2 | TRBD2 | TRBV3-1/TRBV3-2 | . | CASSLSGGRAGELFF | TGTGCCAGCAGCCTTAGCGGGGGGAGGGCCGGGGAGCTGTTTTTT
TRBJ1-4 | . | TRBV15 | . | CATSSGAGKLFF | TGTGCCACCAGCTCGGGAGCGGGGAAACTGTTTTTT
TRBJ2-7 | . | TRBV2 | . | CASSGGGYEQYF | TGTGCCAGCAGTGGAGGAGGGTACGAGCAGTACTTC
TRBJ2-3 | . | TRBV21-1 | once | CASSNRNRGRGTDTQYF | TGTGCCAGCAGCAACCGGAACAGGGGCAGGGGCACAGATACGCAGTATTTT
TRBJ1-1 | . | TRBV5-1 | . | CASSLDTDTEAFF | TGCGCCAGCAGCTTGGACACCGACACTGAAGCTTTCTTT
TRBJ1-5 | . | TRBV19 | . | CASRQDGGTNQPQHF | TGTGCCTCCAGGCAGGATGGGGGCACGAATCAGCCCCAGCATTTT
TRBJ2-7 | . | TRBV18 | once | CASSPPGQTYEQYF | TGTGCCAGCTCACCACCGGGACAAACCTACGAGCAGTACTTC
TRBJ1-4 | TRBD1 | TRBV19 | . | CASLDRGKDEKLFF | TGTGCCAGTTTGGACAGGGGCAAAGATGAAAAACTGTTTTTT
TRBJ1-5 | . | TRBV28 | . | CASTQGGGYQPQHF | TGTGCCAGCACCCAGGGCGGGGGCTATCAGCCCCAGCATTTT
TRBJ1-3 | TRBD1 | TRBV3-1/TRBV3-2 | . | CASSQQGARGNTIYF | TGTGCCAGCAGCCAGCAGGGGGCACGGGGAAACACCATATATTTT
TRBJ2-3 | . | TRBV6-2/TRBV6-3 | . | CASSYLPAGDTQYF | TGTGCCAGCAGTTATTTGCCGGCGGGAGATACGCAGTATTTT
TRBJ1-6 | TRBD1 | TRBV7-2 | . | CASSPTGGRNSPLHF | TGTGCCAGCAGCCCGACAGGGGGAAGAAATTCACCCCTCCACTTT
TRBJ2-7 | TRBD2 | TRBV5-6 | . | CASSDSGGAYEQYF | TGTGCCAGCAGCGATAGCGGGGGGGCCTACGAGCAGTACTTC
TRBJ2-7 | TRBD1 | TRBV5-1 | . | CASSTRDRLYEQYF | TGCGCCAGCAGCACCCGGGACAGGCTCTACGAGCAGTACTTC
TRBJ1-6 | TRBD1 | TRBV9 | . | CASSTGQQNSPLHF | TGTGCCAGCAGCACGGGACAGCAGAATTCACCCCTCCACTTT
TRBJ2-7 | . | TRBV3-1/TRBV3-2 | . | CASSQDLEGHEQYF | TGTGCCAGCAGCCAAGATTTGGAGGGCCACGAGCAGTACTTC
TRBJ2-3 | TRBD1 | TRBV7-9 | . | CASSLEGARTDTQYF | TGTGCCAGCAGCTTAGAGGGGGCACGCACAGATACGCAGTATTTT
TRBJ2-1 | . | TRBV9 | . | CASSVARGGPNEQFF | TGTGCCAGCAGCGTAGCTAGGGGGGGGCCGAATGAGCAGTTCTTC
TRBJ1-5 | . | TRBV6-1 | . | CASSDRGSNQPQHF | TGTGCCAGCAGTGACAGGGGTAGCAATCAGCCCCAGCATTTT
TRBJ1-1 | TRBD1 | TRBV28 | . | CASRDREMNTEAFF | TGTGCCAGCCGGGACAGGGAAATGAACACTGAAGCTTTCTTT
TRBJ2-1 | TRBD2 | TRBV4-3 | . | CASSQGSSGGARGEQFF | TGCGCCAGCAGCCAAGGGTCCAGCGGGGGGGCCCGCGGTGAGCAGTTCTTC